The 27 T cell receptor beta chains reported below all come from one sample, sequenced in a study of blood T cell repertoires in COVID-19. Assay: immunoSEQ multiplex PCR; the TCRdb copy retains only in-frame clones and omits some. The repertoire holds fewer than 250,000 clones, with around 86% as singletons. The sample taken for sequencing was peripheral blood. These receptors were obtained from a woman aged 80 or over with COVID-19, enrolled during active disease.

The chain couples TRBV7-2 to TRBJ1-5, with TRBD1 matching over 7 bases. The trim removed 5 bases at V and 9 bases at J, leaving 10 bases unmatched. Germline V lookup: CDR1 SGHTA, CDR2 FQGNSA. The CDR3 totals 14 residues. CDR3 nucleotides: TGTGCCAGCAGCCCGGGACAGACCGGCGGGCCCCAGCATTTT. This translates into CASSPGQTGGPQHF.

The chain recombines TRBV5-1 with TRBJ1-6, with 8 bases fitting TRBD1. V trimming: 4 bases; J trimming: 9 bases; junction bases outside the gene matches: 6. Germline V gene lookup returns CDR1 SGHRS and CDR2 YFSETQ. The CDR3 consists of 14 residues. CDR3 amino acids: CASSAGQVGSPLHF. The CDR3 nucleotides read TGCGCCAGCAGCGCGGGACAGGTTGGTTCACCCCTCCACTTT.

The rearrangement links TRBV15 to TRBJ2-1, with 7 bases that match TRBD2. Losses at the gene ends were 4 bases for V and 5 bases for J; bases not matched to a gene: 8. This CDR3 is 15 amino acids long. Germline V CDR1 and CDR2: LNHNV, YYDKDF (reference sequence). CDR3 DNA sequence: TGTGCCACCAGCAATCGCGGGAGTACGAACAATGAGCAGTTCTTC. It translates to CATSNRGSTNNEQFF.

The chain carries TRBV20-1 and TRBJ2-1; D may be TRBD2 (5 bases). CDR1 and CDR2 from the germline V gene are DFQATT and SNEGSKA (reference sequence). Deletions cut 2 bases from V and 9 bases from J, with 8 bases between. The CDR3 has 11 amino acids. For the CDR3, the DNA is TGCAGTGCTAGACGGGAACTTGAGCAGTTCTTC. It encodes CSARRELEQFF.

The V gene is TRBV7-6, the J gene TRBJ1-1; 7 nucleotides match TRBD1. The CDR3 is 15 amino acids. CDR1 and CDR2 from the germline V gene are SGHVS and FNYEAQ. J was trimmed by 5 bases and V by 2 bases; bases with no gene match: 8. The CDR3 sequence is CASSLSQGVTTEAFF. For the CDR3, the DNA is TGTGCCAGCAGCTTATCCCAGGGGGTAACGACTGAAGCTTTCTTT.

As DNA, the CDR3 is TGCGGAGGAGGGGACACTGAAGCTTTCTTT. Its protein product is CGGGDTEAFF. The chain carries TRBV29-1 and TRBJ1-1, with D perhaps matching TRBD1 (5 bases). The germline gives CDR1 SQVTM, CDR2 ANQGSEA. There are 10 residues in the CDR3.

The chain has TRBV15 and TRBJ1-5; 8 nucleotides agree with TRBD1. The germline V gene encodes CDR1 LNHNV and CDR2 YYDKDF (reference sequence). V lost 2 bases to trimming and J lost 6 bases; unmatched junction nucleotides: 12. This CDR3 comprises 17 residues. Here the CDR3 reads CATSRRNLGQGGQPQHF. The CDR3 bases are TGTGCCACCAGCAGACGGAACCTCGGACAGGGAGGTCAGCCCCAGCATTTT. Together with reference TRBV15 and TRBJ1-5, the CDR3 gives the full variable domain: DAMVIQNPRYQVTQFGKPVTLSCSQTLNHNVMYWYQQKSSQAPKLLFHYYDKDFNNEADTPDNFQSRRPNTSFCFLDIRSPGLGDTAMYLCATSRRNLGQGGQPQHFGDGTRLSIL.

This clone turned up a few times. The chain recombines TRBV5-1 with TRBJ1-1, with 7 bases identical to TRBD1. The V gene end was trimmed by 5 bases and the J gene end by 0 bases; junction bases not matched to a gene: 13. Germline V gene data show CDR1 as SGHRS and CDR2 as YFSETQ. The CDR3 length is 17 residues. CDR3 nucleotide sequence: TGCGCCAGCAGACAATATCAGGGGGTCGGATTGAACACTGAAGCTTTCTTT. Translated: CASRQYQGVGLNTEAFF.

This clone was found a few times. This chain connects TRBV6-1 to TRBJ2-2, with D unresolved. The CDR3 sequence is 12 residues long. Trimming removed 3 bases from V and 5 bases from J, with 4 bases in between. Looked up from germline, CDR1 is MNHNS and CDR2 is SASEGT. CDR3 coding DNA: TGTGCCAGCAGTGAGAGGACCGGGGAGCTGTTTTTT. This codes for CASSERTGELFF.

The chain recombines TRBV11-2 with TRBJ1-1, with 7 nucleotides matching TRBD1. The CDR3 totals 15 residues. The V gene's germline CDR1 is SGHAT and CDR2 FQNNGV. Losses at the gene ends were 5 bases for V and 1 base for J; bases not matched to a gene: 7. The CDR3 here is CASSLYRGANTEAFF. DNA for the CDR3: TGTGCCAGCAGCCTCTACAGGGGAGCGAACACTGAAGCTTTCTTT.

The V call is TRBV5-6, the J call TRBJ2-1; D unclear. Trimming cost V 0 bases and J 4 bases, with 5 bases left between them. CDR1 SGHDT and CDR2 YYEEEE come from the germline V gene. There are 13 residues in the CDR3. The CDR3 spells CASSLELYNEQFF. CDR3 nucleotides: TGTGCCAGCAGCTTGGAGCTTTACAATGAGCAGTTCTTC.

The chain couples TRBV2 to TRBJ2-5; TRBD2 aligns across 12 bases. CDR1 and CDR2 (germline): SNHLY, FYNNEI. The CDR3 consists of 16 residues. Germline trimming cut 4 bases from V and 5 bases from J; bases unmatched to any gene: 8. The CDR3 loop reads CASSVLAGGVGETQYF. CDR3 coding DNA: TGTGCCAGCAGTGTACTAGCGGGGGGCGTGGGGGAGACCCAGTACTTC. Complete variable domain (other parts from reference TRBV2 and TRBJ2-5): EPEVTQTPSHQVTQMGQEVILRCVPISNHLYFYWYRQILGQKVEFLVSFYNNEISEKSEIFDDQFSVERPDGSNFTLKIRSTKLEDSAMYFCASSVLAGGVGETQYFGPGTRLLVL.

This chain connects TRBV30 to TRBJ1-6; 11 nucleotides align to TRBD1. The junction had 9 bases not matched to a gene; V was cut back by 5 bases and J by 9 bases. This CDR3 region has 15 residues. Germline CDR1 GTSNPN, CDR2 SVGIG (reference sequence). CDR3 in DNA: TGTGCCTGGGGGGGACAGGGGGATTTATTTTCACCCCTCCACTTT. Translated: CAWGGQGDLFSPLHF.

The rearrangement links TRBV24-1 to TRBJ1-5; the D is unclear. This CDR3 comprises 16 residues. V was trimmed by 3 bases and J by 2 bases, leaving 13 bases between them. CDR1 and CDR2 (germline): KGHDR, SFDVKD. The CDR3 DNA is TGTGCCACCAGTGATACCCGGGAGGGCGGCAATCAGCCCCAGCATTTT. Translated: CATSDTREGGNQPQHF.

The gene calls are TRBV28 and TRBJ1-5, with 11 bases matching TRBD1. The CDR3 consists of 16 residues. CDR1 is MDHEN, CDR2 SYDVKM, per germline. The J segment lost 9 bases and the V segment lost 3 bases, leaving 10 bases of the junction unmatched. CDR3 residues: CASSLGGQGGLRPQHF. The DNA for the CDR3 is TGTGCCAGCAGTTTGGGGGGACAGGGGGGATTAAGGCCCCAGCATTTT.

This chain joins TRBV5-1 and TRBJ2-3, with D tentatively TRBD2 (7 bases). This CDR3 has 14 amino acids. From germline, CDR1 is SGHRS and CDR2 YFSETQ. The V end lost 5 bases, the J end lost 3 bases, and 13 bases lay between the germline ends. CDR3 sequence: CASRTGRETDTQYF. The CDR3 nucleotides read TGCGCCAGCAGAACAGGGAGGGAGACAGATACGCAGTATTTT.

The genes are TRBV11-2 and TRBJ2-7; 10 bases are a match to TRBD1. Germline trimming cut 3 bases from V and 5 bases from J; bases unmatched to any gene: 7. Germline CDR1 and CDR2: SGHAT and FQNNGV. The CDR3 runs 15 residues. The CDR3 DNA reads TGTGCCAGCAGCTTGAGGGGACAGGGGTGGGACGAGCAGTACGTC. Translated: CASSLRGQGWDEQYV.

The V gene is TRBV18, the J gene TRBJ1-1, with TRBD1 identical over 7 bases. Germline V gene lookup returns CDR1 KGHSH and CDR2 LQKENI. This CDR3 is built from 15 residues. The J segment lost 2 bases and the V segment lost 3 bases, leaving 6 bases of the junction unmatched. The CDR3 sequence is CASSPQQGINTEAFF. The DNA of the CDR3 is TGTGCCAGCTCACCTCAACAGGGGATAAACACTGAAGCTTTCTTT.

The V call is TRBV6-5, the J call TRBJ1-2; the D gene is possibly TRBD1 (6 bases). Germline V lookup: CDR1 MNHEY, CDR2 SVGAGI. Trimming cost V 2 bases and J 3 bases, with 10 bases left between them. The length of the CDR3 is 14 residues. The CDR3 protein is CASSYRDKDYGYTF. The CDR3 coding sequence is TGTGCCAGCAGTTACCGGGACAAGGACTATGGCTACACCTTC.

V gene TRBV19 combines with J gene TRBJ1-3; D might be TRBD1 (6 bases). V gave up 4 bases and J gave up 0 bases, with 13 bases separating them. The CDR3 spans 16 residues. Germline-derived CDR1 and CDR2 are LNHDA and SQIVND (reference sequence). CDR3 sequence reads: CASSTSAGDSGNTIYF. The CDR3 coding sequence is TGTGCCAGTAGTACCTCGGCAGGGGACTCTGGAAACACCATATATTTT.

This chain uses TRBV29-1 with TRBJ2-7; D may be TRBD2 (6 bases). The CDR3 runs 13 residues. The ends were cut back, 6 bases at V and 2 bases at J, with 14 bases in the middle. Germline values: CDR1 SQVTM, CDR2 ANQGSEA. The CDR3 protein is CSVVMWGAYEQYF. The CDR3, as DNA: TGCAGCGTGGTGATGTGGGGGGCCTACGAGCAGTACTTC.

This clone was seen a single time. This same CDR3 is encoded by further DNA sequences in the sample. The chain combines TRBV3-1 (or the pseudogene TRBV3-2) with TRBJ2-3; 12 bases align to TRBD2. Germline loops: CDR1 LGHDT, CDR2 YNNKEL (reference sequence). The ends lost 4 bases at V and 3 bases at J; junction bases unmatched: 5. The CDR3 loop spans 16 amino acids. This CDR3 is CASSPASGGATDTQYF. CDR3 bases: TGTGCCAGCAGCCCGGCTAGCGGGGGGGCTACAGATACGCAGTATTTT.

This chain joins TRBV10-3 and TRBJ1-5; D is possibly TRBD1 (6 bases). This CDR3 spans 16 amino acids. V lost 0 bases, J lost 4 bases, and 13 bases lay in between. Germline assignment: CDR1 ENHRY and CDR2 SYGVKD. This chain's CDR3 is CAISESQGALNQPQHF. The CDR3 DNA reads as TGTGCCATCAGTGAGTCACAGGGTGCTCTAAATCAGCCCCAGCATTTT.

This chain connects TRBV19 to TRBJ1-1, with 8 bases that match TRBD1. The V gene end was trimmed by 8 bases and the J gene end by 2 bases; junction bases not matched to a gene: 7. The germline CDR1 and CDR2 sequences are LNHDA and SQIVND (reference sequence). The CDR3 consists of 14 residues. Here the CDR3 DNA reads TGTGCCAGTGACAGGGGCCAAATTAACACTGAAGCTTTCTTT. Translating gives CASDRGQINTEAFF. The full variable domain, in which reference TRBV19 and TRBJ1-1 provide the parts outside the CDR3, is DGGITQSPKYLFRKEGQNVTLSCEQNLNHDAMYWYRQDPGQGLRLIYYSQIVNDFQKGDIAEGYSVSREKKESFPLTVTSAQKNPTAFYLCASDRGQINTEAFFGQGTRLTVV.

The V and J genes are TRBV5-6 and TRBJ2-3; 12 bases are shared with TRBD2. Trimming cost V 3 bases and J 5 bases; bases outside gene matches: 7. Per germline, CDR1 SGHDT and CDR2 YYEEEE. The length of the CDR3 is 16 residues. The CDR3 region is CASSWPTSGGLDTQYF. In DNA form, the CDR3 reads TGTGCCAGCAGCTGGCCGACTAGCGGGGGTTTAGATACGCAGTATTTT. Based on the CDR3 plus reference TRBV5-6 and TRBJ2-3, the full variable domain is DAGVTQSPTHLIKTRGQQVTLRCSPKSGHDTVSWYQQALGQGPQFIFQYYEEEERQRGNFPDRFSGHQFPNYSSELNVNALLLGDSALYLCASSWPTSGGLDTQYFGPGTRLTVL.

The table lists this clone with a count of one. CDR3 DNA: TGTGCCAGCAAGTCCCTCGGGACAGGGCTTGAACCCCAGCATTTT. It specifies CASKSLGTGLEPQHF. The V gene is TRBV6-5, the J gene TRBJ1-5; 9 nucleotides align to TRBD1. The germline V gene has CDR1 MNHEY and CDR2 SVGAGI. Trimming took 7 bases from V and 10 from J; bases not matched to a gene: 14. This CDR3 region has 15 residues.

The chain has TRBV7-2 and TRBJ2-3, with a tentative D call TRBD2 (5 bases). CDR3 length: 14 residues. Trimming removed 5 bases at V and 1 base at J, with 10 bases between. CDR1 and CDR2 from the germline V gene are SGHTA and FQGNSA. The CDR3 region has the DNA TGTGCCAGCAGCCTGAGCGGTGGCACAGATACGCAGTATTTT. Amino acids: CASSLSGGTDTQYF. The full variable domain, its missing parts supplied by reference TRBV7-2 and TRBJ2-3, is GAGVSQSPSNKVTEKGKDVELRCDPISGHTALYWYRQSLGQGLEFLIYFQGNSAPDKSGLPSDRFSAERTGGSVSTLTIQRTQQEDSAVYLCASSLSGGTDTQYFGPGTRLTVL.